This T cell receptor beta chain was observed in a study of shared clonotypes between healthy human individuals. Recent vaccinations or acute infections were absent in the healthy HIV-negative adult donors. This table comes from immunoSEQ multiplex PCR, and its TCRdb copy is limited to in-frame clones, with some not included. This sample has hundreds of thousands of clones, with 70% to 80% found just once. Sequenced material: PBMCs. This clonotype was sampled from a middle-aged woman in good health. Some clones in this sample may be carry-over from other donors' samples.

The CDR3 sequence: CSASVADSTDTQYF. CDR3 in DNA: TGCAGCGCCTCAGTAGCGGATAGCACAGATACGCAGTATTTT. V and J are TRBV29-1 and TRBJ2-3, with D tentatively TRBD2 (6 bases). CDR1 SQVTM and CDR2 ANQGSEA come from the germline V gene. The V gene lost 7 bases and the J gene lost 0 bases, with 14 bases spanning the gap. This CDR3 spans 14 amino acids.